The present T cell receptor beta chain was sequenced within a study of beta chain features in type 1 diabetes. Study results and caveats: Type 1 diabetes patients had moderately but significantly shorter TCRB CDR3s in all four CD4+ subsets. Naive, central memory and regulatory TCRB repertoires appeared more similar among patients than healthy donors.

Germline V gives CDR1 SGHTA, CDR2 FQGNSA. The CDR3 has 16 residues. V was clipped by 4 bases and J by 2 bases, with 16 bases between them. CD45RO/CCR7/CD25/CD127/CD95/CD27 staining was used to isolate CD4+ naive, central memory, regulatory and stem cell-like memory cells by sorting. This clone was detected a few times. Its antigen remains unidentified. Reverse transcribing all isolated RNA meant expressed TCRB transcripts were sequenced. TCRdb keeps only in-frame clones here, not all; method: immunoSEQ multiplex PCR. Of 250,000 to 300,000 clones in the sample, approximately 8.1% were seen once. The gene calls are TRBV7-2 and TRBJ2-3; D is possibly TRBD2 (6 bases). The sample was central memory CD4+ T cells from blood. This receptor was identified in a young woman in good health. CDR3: CASSSGTLGDTDTQYF. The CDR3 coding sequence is TGTGCCAGCAGCTCTGGGACTTTAGGAGACACAGATACGCAGTATTTT.